These 29 T cell receptor beta chains were sequenced from one sample in a study of T-cell reconstitution after alpha-beta-depleted transplantation in children. During its preparation, the TCRbeta library received unique molecular identifiers. TCRdb called the PCR reads again in MiXCR, with one record for every CDR3 protein. This sample carries around 600,000 distinct CDR3 sequences, 10% to 13% of them seen once, and the ten largest clones take roughly 4%. The starting material was PBMCs from the stem cell graft donor, obtained from the stem cell graft. The receptors derive from a human donor who donated a stem cell graft to a child with acute myeloid leukemia.

This clonotype occurred a few times. The chain uses TRBV4-3 and TRBJ2-3; D remains ambiguous. Germline assignment: CDR1 LGHNA and CDR2 YSLEER. V gave up 7 bases and J gave up 2 bases, with 10 bases separating them. The CDR3 spans 13 residues. For the CDR3, the DNA is TGCGCCAGCAAATCAGTGAACACAGATACGCAGTATTTT. Translation gives CASKSVNTDTQYF.

A few counts support this clonotype. The chain uses TRBV29-1 and TRBJ2-7; a weak D match, TRBD1 (6 bases). The V end was cut by 7 bases, the J end by 1 base, with 11 bases between. CDR1 and CDR2 (germline): SQVTM, ANQGSEA. This CDR3 spans 12 amino acids. This CDR3 reads CSAAQGSYEQYF. DNA of the CDR3: TGCAGCGCCGCACAGGGTTCCTACGAGCAGTACTTC.

This clonotype was seen ten or more times. CDR3 sequence reads: CASNPDWQIYEQYF. The CDR3, as DNA: TGTGCCAGCAATCCGGACTGGCAGATCTACGAGCAGTACTTC. The V and J genes are TRBV28 and TRBJ2-7, with a tentative D call TRBD2 (5 bases). The V end lost 7 bases, the J end lost 3 bases, and 16 bases lay between the germline ends. The CDR3 loop spans 14 amino acids. Germline loops: CDR1 MDHEN, CDR2 SYDVKM.

There are many counts of this clonotype. The chain recombines TRBV7-3 with TRBJ2-1; 13 positions match TRBD2. J was trimmed by 9 bases and V by 4 bases; bases with no gene match: 6. This CDR3 comprises 15 residues. Germline V CDR1 and CDR2: SGHTA, FQGTGA. The CDR3 protein is CASSSTSGRATEQFF. The CDR3 DNA sequence: TGTGCCAGCAGCTCTACTAGCGGGAGGGCCACTGAGCAGTTCTTC.

This clonotype was observed a few times. The rearrangement links TRBV7-9 to TRBJ1-2; 7 nucleotides align to TRBD1. V shed 1 base, J shed 4 bases, and the junction held 6 bases outside the gene matches. Looked up from germline, CDR1 is SEHNR and CDR2 is FQNEAQ (reference sequence). The CDR3 consists of 15 residues. The CDR3 sequence is CASSLGVGQAYGYTF. The CDR3 DNA sequence: TGTGCCAGCAGCTTAGGGGTTGGACAGGCCTATGGCTACACCTTC.

This clonotype was seen repeatedly, ten times or more. The rearrangement joins TRBV29-1 to TRBJ1-1; 9 bases are shared with TRBD1. The trim removed 5 bases at V and 1 base at J, leaving 5 bases unmatched. The CDR3 totals 14 residues. Germline lookup yields CDR1 SQVTM and CDR2 ANQGSEA. The CDR3, as DNA: TGCAGCGTTTCGGGACAGGGACCGAACACTGAAGCTTTCTTT. Translating it yields CSVSGQGPNTEAFF.

V usage is TRBV24-1 and J usage is TRBJ2-1, with TRBD2 matching over 8 bases. The ends lost 9 bases at V and 3 bases at J; junction bases unmatched: 12. The CDR3 spans 16 residues. The germline gives CDR1 KGHDR, CDR2 SFDVKD. The CDR3 spells CATSEGGRPSYNEQFF. CDR3 nucleotide sequence: TGTGCCACCTCCGAGGGCGGGAGGCCCAGCTACAATGAGCAGTTCTTC.

J is TRBJ2-1 and V is TRBV20-1, with TRBD2 matching over 8 bases. Per the germline V gene, CDR1 is DFQATT and CDR2 is SNEGSKA (reference sequence). CDR3 length: 14 residues. Unmatched junction bases numbered 4, after V lost 3 bases and J lost 3 bases. DNA of the CDR3: TGCAGTGCTAGGTCGCGGGAGGACTACAATGAGCAGTTCTTC. Amino acid sequence: CSARSREDYNEQFF.

The V call is TRBV15, the J call TRBJ1-4; 7 bases map to TRBD1. The CDR3 sequence is 15 residues long. V lost 0 bases, J lost 8 bases, and 6 bases stayed unmatched. From germline, CDR1 is LNHNV and CDR2 YYDKDF (reference sequence). The chain's CDR3 is CATSRDKETGEKLFF. CDR3 nucleotide sequence: TGTGCCACCAGCAGAGATAAAGAGACAGGGGAAAAACTGTTTTTT.

Ten or more counts support this clonotype. J is TRBJ2-5 and V is TRBV30; tentative D call: TRBD2 (5 bases). The germline gives CDR1 GTSNPN, CDR2 SVGIG (reference sequence). Trimming took off 2 bases at V and 3 bases at J, with 10 bases between the two ends. This CDR3 spans 13 amino acids. The CDR3 bases are TGTGCCTGGAGTTTAACTAGTAAAGAGACCCAGTACTTC. The encoded protein is CAWSLTSKETQYF.

The rearrangement joins TRBV7-9 to TRBJ2-3; D remains ambiguous. Trimming cost V 5 bases and J 5 bases, with 17 bases left between them. Germline assignment: CDR1 SEHNR and CDR2 FQNEAQ (reference sequence). The CDR3 is made up of 15 amino acids. The CDR3: CASSRPLGWVDTQYF. CDR3 in DNA: TGTGCCAGCAGCCGCCCCCTAGGTTGGGTAGATACGCAGTATTTT. Filled out from reference TRBV7-9 and TRBJ2-3, the complete variable domain reads DTGVSQNPRHKITKRGQNVTFRCDPISEHNRLYWYRQTLGQGPEFLTYFQNEAQLEKSRLLSDRFSAERPKGSFSTLEIQRTEQGDSAMYLCASSRPLGWVDTQYFGPGTRLTVL.

Ten or more counts support this clonotype. The chain links TRBV30 to TRBJ2-1; the D is unclear. Deletions cut 0 bases from V and 2 bases from J, with 20 bases between. Germline V CDR1 and CDR2: GTSNPN, SVGIG (reference sequence). The CDR3 is 18 amino acids. The CDR3 region is CAWSVRFGWTNTYNEQFF. The CDR3 DNA is TGTGCCTGGAGTGTACGTTTCGGGTGGACGAATACCTACAATGAGCAGTTCTTC.

This clonotype was seen at least ten times. The chain carries TRBV6-5 and TRBJ2-7; D is possibly TRBD1 (6 bases). The CDR3 runs 14 residues. CDR1 is MNHEY, CDR2 SVGAGI, per germline. V lost 6 bases, J lost 5 bases, and 17 bases lay in between. The CDR3 here is CASSRSRGGNEQYF. The CDR3 DNA reads as TGTGCCAGCAGCCGGTCCAGAGGGGGTAACGAGCAGTACTTC.

This clonotype was counted a few times. The chain has TRBV12-3 or TRBV12-4 and TRBJ2-7; 11 nucleotides line up with TRBD2. Unmatched junction bases numbered 1, after V lost 1 base and J lost 2 bases. The CDR3 has 15 residues. CDR3 loop: CASSLVAGGAYEQYF. The DNA for the CDR3 is TGTGCCAGCAGTTTAGTAGCGGGGGGGGCCTACGAGCAGTACTTC.

This chain connects TRBV5-6 to TRBJ2-5; possible D gene TRBD1, 5 bases. Per germline, CDR1 SGHDT and CDR2 YYEEEE. CDR3 size: 13 residues. Trimming left V 2 bases short and J 2 bases short, with 7 bases between. The CDR3 coding sequence is TGTGCCAGCAGCTTCGACAGACAAGAGACCCAGTACTTC. This encodes CASSFDRQETQYF.

This clonotype was seen more than once but under ten times. The V and J genes are TRBV9 and TRBJ2-7; TRBD2 agrees at 8 bases. This CDR3 has 15 amino acids. Germline CDR1 SGDLS, CDR2 YYNGEE. The J segment lost 3 bases and the V segment lost 3 bases, leaving 8 bases of the junction unmatched. The CDR3 DNA is TGTGCCAGCAGCGGTGGGACTAGGGGTCTCTACGAGCAGTACTTC. It translates to CASSGGTRGLYEQYF.

This clonotype showed up just a few times. V usage is TRBV5-4 and J usage is TRBJ2-5; 9 bases line up with TRBD1. V was clipped by 1 base and J by 1 base; unmatched bases: 2. The germline V gene has CDR1 SGHNT and CDR2 YYREEE (reference sequence). There are 15 residues in the CDR3. The CDR3: CASSLRDRAQETQYF. The CDR3 nucleotides read TGTGCCAGCAGCTTGAGGGACAGGGCCCAAGAGACCCAGTACTTC.

This clonotype was observed a single time. The rearrangement uses TRBV4-3 and TRBJ2-1; TRBD2 might be the D (7 bases). The germline V and J ends were trimmed by 0 bases and 8 bases, with 17 bases remaining between them. The germline V gene has CDR1 LGHNA and CDR2 YSLEER. The CDR3 loop spans 16 amino acids. CDR3 residues: CASSQDLARGGDEQFF. The DNA of the CDR3 is TGCGCCAGCAGCCAAGATCTGGCTAGGGGGGGGGATGAGCAGTTCTTC.

Many counts were recorded for this clonotype. The V call is TRBV20-1, the J call TRBJ1-1, with 9 positions matching TRBD1. The ends lost 5 bases at V and 2 bases at J; junction bases unmatched: 6. This CDR3 contains 14 residues. Germline V gene lookup returns CDR1 DFQATT and CDR2 SNEGSKA (reference sequence). The CDR3 nucleotides are TGCAGTGCTGAGGGGACAGGGAGCAACACTGAAGCTTTCTTT. This encodes CSAEGTGSNTEAFF.

As DNA, the CDR3 is TGTGCCAGCAGTCCCCGGACGGTGGAAGAGACCCAGTACTTC. Its translation: CASSPRTVEETQYF. The V call is TRBV28, the J call TRBJ2-5; D is ambiguous. CDR3 length: 14 residues. Germline CDR1 reads MDHEN; CDR2 reads SYDVKM. Trimming stripped 5 bases from V and 3 bases from J, with 13 bases between.

This clonotype has a handful of counts. The rearrangement links TRBV6-2 or TRBV6-3 to TRBJ2-1, with TRBD2 matching 7 bases. V lost 7 bases and J lost 0; bases outside the gene matches: 6. This CDR3 comprises 15 residues. Germline V CDR1 and CDR2: MNHEY, SVGEGT. DNA for the CDR3: TGTGCCAGCACGCGGGCTAGCGGCTCCTACAATGAGCAGTTCTTC. This translates into CASTRASGSYNEQFF.

This clonotype was seen a few times. The chain uses TRBV7-9 and TRBJ1-2; the match to TRBD1 covers 8 bases. In germline, CDR1 is SEHNR, CDR2 FQNEAQ (reference sequence). This CDR3 is built from 16 residues. After removal of 4 bases from V and 2 bases from J, the junction contained 9 bases not matched to a gene. This CDR3 reads CASSSPRDRINYGYTF. CDR3 coding DNA: TGTGCCAGCAGCTCTCCCCGGGACAGGATCAACTATGGCTACACCTTC.

This clonotype was seen ten or more times. This chain joins TRBV12-3 or TRBV12-4 and TRBJ2-1; the D is unclear. This CDR3 spans 14 amino acids. V lost 8 bases and J lost 1, with 12 bases in between. CDR3 coding DNA: TGTGCCAGCGAGGTATCTTTTTCCTACAATGAGCAGTTCTTC. Translated, it gives CASEVSFSYNEQFF.

This clonotype was found many times. This rearrangement joins TRBV28 to TRBJ2-1; D gene uncertain. V lost 2 bases to trimming and J lost 2 bases, with 10 bases between them. The CDR3 consists of 15 residues. Germline V gene data show CDR1 as MDHEN and CDR2 as SYDVKM. CDR3 in DNA: TGTGCCAGCAGTTTAAGGGCCGATACCTACAATGAGCAGTTCTTC. The encoded protein is CASSLRADTYNEQFF.

In this sample, this clonotype turned up a few times. The rearrangement joins TRBV7-2 to TRBJ1-5; TRBD1 matches at 10 bases. This CDR3 comprises 14 residues. The V segment lost 1 base and the J segment 9 bases; nucleotides outside the gene matches: 3. Germline V gene sequence: CDR1 SGHTA, CDR2 FQGNSA. CDR3 loop: CASSLVGQGWPQHF. CDR3 DNA sequence: TGTGCCAGCAGCTTAGTGGGACAGGGGTGGCCCCAGCATTTT. The full variable domain, its missing parts supplied by reference TRBV7-2 and TRBJ1-5, is GAGVSQSPSNKVTEKGKDVELRCDPISGHTALYWYRQSLGQGLEFLIYFQGNSAPDKSGLPSDRFSAERTGGSVSTLTIQRTQQEDSAVYLCASSLVGQGWPQHFGDGTRLSIL.

This clonotype was detected many times. The rearrangement joins TRBV20-1 to TRBJ2-7; D remains unclear. There are 15 residues in the CDR3. Germline V lookup: CDR1 DFQATT, CDR2 SNEGSKA (reference sequence). V lost 0 bases, J lost 2 bases, and 14 bases lay in between. The CDR3 protein is CSARDVRGRTYEQYF. In DNA, the CDR3 is TGCAGTGCTAGAGATGTCCGAGGCCGAACCTACGAGCAGTACTTC.

This clonotype was found many times. V gene TRBV10-3 combines with J gene TRBJ2-7; 8 nucleotides agree with TRBD1. Germline-derived CDR1 and CDR2 are ENHRY and SYGVKD. V was clipped by 6 bases and J by 1 base; unmatched bases: 5. CDR3 length: 14 amino acids. In DNA form, the CDR3 reads TGTGCCATCAGGGCCGGGACAGGTTCCTACGAGCAGTACTTC. It yields the protein CAIRAGTGSYEQYF.

There are many counts of this clonotype. V is TRBV5-1 and J is TRBJ1-1; TRBD1 might be the D (6 bases). CDR1 and CDR2 from the germline V gene are SGHRS and YFSETQ. This CDR3 region has 14 residues. Trimming left V 4 bases short and J 2 bases short, with 12 bases between. CDR3 sequence (DNA): TGCGCCAGCAGCCTCAGGACAGTTAACACTGAAGCTTTCTTT. It is translated as CASSLRTVNTEAFF.

The chain combines TRBV6-2 or TRBV6-3 with TRBJ1-2; D is unresolved. In germline, CDR1 is MNHEY, CDR2 SVGEGT. With 2 bases removed from V and 6 bases from J, the gap between germline ends came to 13 bases. The CDR3 is 14 residues long. This CDR3 reads CASSYQTPGDGYTF. Written as DNA, the CDR3 is TGTGCCAGCAGTTACCAAACCCCAGGTGATGGCTACACCTTC.